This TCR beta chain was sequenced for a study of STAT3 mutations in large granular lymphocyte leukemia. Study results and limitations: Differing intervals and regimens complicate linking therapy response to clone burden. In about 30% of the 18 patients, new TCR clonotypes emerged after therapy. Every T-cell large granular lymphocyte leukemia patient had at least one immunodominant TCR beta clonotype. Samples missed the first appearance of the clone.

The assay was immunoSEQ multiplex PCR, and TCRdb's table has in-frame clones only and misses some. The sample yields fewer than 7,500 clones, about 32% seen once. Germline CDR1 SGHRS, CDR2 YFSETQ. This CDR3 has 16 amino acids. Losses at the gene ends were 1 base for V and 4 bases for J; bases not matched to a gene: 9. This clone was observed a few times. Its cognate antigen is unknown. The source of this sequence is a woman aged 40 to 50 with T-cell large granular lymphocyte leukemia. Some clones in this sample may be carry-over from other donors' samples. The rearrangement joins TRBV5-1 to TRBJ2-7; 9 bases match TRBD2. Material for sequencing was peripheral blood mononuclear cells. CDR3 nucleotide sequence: TGCGCCAGCAGCTTGAAGGTAGCGGGGGTCTCTTACGAGCAGTACTTC. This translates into CASSLKVAGVSYEQYF.